The rows below give T cell receptor beta chains drawn from one sample of a study of identical twins. From the 5' RACE reads, TCRdb called clonotypes with MiXCR, one entry per CDR3 protein. The sample lists hundreds of thousands of distinct CDR3 sequences; roughly 12% were seen once. These data were also filed under a second study, of yellow fever vaccine responses in identical twins.

Sample: CD8+ T cells sorted from blood. These receptors originate from a woman under 30 in good health. CDR3s include the opening cysteine and the closing phenylalanine or tryptophan. D genes are given only for firm matches. Clone sizes are given selectively: once, few, many, or a class where the clone is expanded.

J gene: TRBJ1-6; clone size: NA; D gene: NA; V gene: TRBV5-4; CDR3 protein: CASSLRTYNSPLHF; CDR3 DNA: TGTGCCAGCAGCCTCCGGACCTATAATTCACCCCTCCACTTT
J gene: TRBJ1-2; clone size: few; D gene: NA; V gene: TRBV12-3/TRBV12-4; CDR3 protein: CASSARAEGGFNYGYTF; CDR3 DNA: TGTGCCAGCAGTGCACGGGCCGAAGGAGGATTTAACTATGGCTACACCTTC
J gene: TRBJ2-3; clone size: many; D gene: NA; V gene: TRBV4-1; CDR3 protein: CASSQGAGDTQYF; CDR3 DNA: TGCGCCAGCAGCCAGGGGGCTGGGGATACGCAGTATTTT
J gene: TRBJ2-5; clone size: NA; D gene: NA; V gene: TRBV2; CDR3 protein: CASSEGVKQETQYF; CDR3 DNA: TGTGCCAGCAGTGAAGGGGTCAAACAAGAGACCCAGTACTTC
J gene: TRBJ2-1; clone size: NA; D gene: NA; V gene: TRBV15; CDR3 protein: CATSTGEGAYNEQFF; CDR3 DNA: TGTGCCACCAGCACAGGCGAGGGCGCCTACAATGAGCAGTTCTTC
J gene: TRBJ1-2; clone size: few; D gene: NA; V gene: TRBV20-1; CDR3 protein: CGVDYGYTF; CDR3 DNA: TGCGGTGTGGACTATGGCTACACCTTC
J gene: TRBJ2-3; clone size: many; D gene: TRBD2; V gene: TRBV27; CDR3 protein: CASSPLAGVADTQYF; CDR3 DNA: TGTGCCAGCAGCCCCCTAGCGGGAGTGGCAGATACGCAGTATTTT
J gene: TRBJ2-1; clone size: NA; D gene: NA; V gene: TRBV5-1; CDR3 protein: CASSLRLAPYNEQFF; CDR3 DNA: TGCGCCAGCAGCTTGAGGCTAGCGCCGTACAATGAGCAGTTCTTC
J gene: TRBJ2-1; clone size: few; D gene: NA; V gene: TRBV6-5; CDR3 protein: CASSYVGYNEQFF; CDR3 DNA: TGTGCCAGCAGTTACGTTGGCTACAATGAGCAGTTCTTC
J gene: TRBJ1-1; clone size: few; D gene: NA; V gene: TRBV13; CDR3 protein: CASSLGDSSEAFF; CDR3 DNA: TGTGCCAGCAGCTTAGGCGATTCTTCTGAAGCTTTCTTT
J gene: TRBJ2-5; clone size: NA; D gene: NA; V gene: TRBV10-2; CDR3 protein: CASGQDPETQYF; CDR3 DNA: TGCGCCAGCGGGCAGGATCCGGAGACCCAGTACTTC
J gene: TRBJ1-1; clone size: few; D gene: TRBD1; V gene: TRBV18; CDR3 protein: CASSPPDRMGTEAFF; CDR3 DNA: TGTGCCAGCTCACCACCGGACAGGATGGGCACTGAAGCTTTCTTT
J gene: TRBJ2-5; clone size: few; D gene: NA; V gene: TRBV7-2; CDR3 protein: CASSGGFQETQYF; CDR3 DNA: TGTGCCAGCAGCGGAGGATTCCAAGAGACCCAGTACTTC
J gene: TRBJ2-7; clone size: NA; D gene: NA; V gene: TRBV27; CDR3 protein: CASSLTATYEQYF; CDR3 DNA: TGTGCCAGCAGTCTTACGGCGACCTACGAGCAGTACTTC
J gene: TRBJ2-1; clone size: few; D gene: TRBD2; V gene: TRBV11-2; CDR3 protein: CASTGWTSGGQMYNEQFF; CDR3 DNA: TGTGCCAGCACCGGATGGACTAGCGGGGGACAGATGTACAATGAGCAGTTCTTC
J gene: TRBJ2-3; clone size: few; D gene: TRBD1; V gene: TRBV6-1; CDR3 protein: CASSYSQTGGTDTQYF; CDR3 DNA: TGTGCCTCCTCCTACTCCCAGACAGGGGGCACAGATACGCAGTATTTT
J gene: TRBJ1-1; clone size: NA; D gene: NA; V gene: TRBV25-1; CDR3 protein: CASRSGANTEAFF; CDR3 DNA: TGTGCCAGCAGATCCGGGGCGAACACTGAAGCTTTCTTT
J gene: TRBJ1-1; clone size: few; D gene: NA; V gene: TRBV27; CDR3 protein: CASSGTAFNTEAFF; CDR3 DNA: TGTGCCAGCAGTGGGACCGCATTCAACACTGAAGCTTTCTTT
J gene: TRBJ1-4; clone size: many; D gene: NA; V gene: TRBV27; CDR3 protein: CASSPLLGTVGEKLFF; CDR3 DNA: TGTGCCAGCAGTCCCCTGCTAGGGACCGTGGGTGAAAAACTGTTTTTT
J gene: TRBJ2-1; clone size: few; D gene: NA; V gene: TRBV7-9; CDR3 protein: CASSPRSTANNEQFF; CDR3 DNA: TGTGCCAGCAGCCCCCGGTCGACCGCCAACAATGAGCAGTTCTTC
J gene: TRBJ2-7; clone size: NA; D gene: TRBD1; V gene: TRBV29-1; CDR3 protein: CSVVGTGGLYEQYF; CDR3 DNA: TGCAGCGTTGTAGGGACAGGGGGCTTGTACGAGCAGTACTTC
J gene: TRBJ2-7; clone size: NA; D gene: TRBD1; V gene: TRBV20-1; CDR3 protein: CSAGDLITGGVSYEQYF; CDR3 DNA: TGCAGTGCGGGAGATCTCATTACAGGGGGAGTGTCCTACGAGCAGTACTTC
J gene: TRBJ2-2; clone size: few; D gene: NA; V gene: TRBV9; CDR3 protein: CASSPGTPMTTGELFF; CDR3 DNA: TGTGCCAGCAGCCCCGGGACACCGATGACCACCGGGGAGCTGTTTTTT
J gene: TRBJ2-1; clone size: few; D gene: NA; V gene: TRBV5-6; CDR3 protein: CASSLVGSFWSPSSYNEQFF; CDR3 DNA: TGTGCCAGCAGCTTGGTCGGGTCGTTTTGGAGTCCGAGCTCCTACAATGAGCAGTTCTTC
J gene: TRBJ2-1; clone size: many; D gene: NA; V gene: TRBV29-1; CDR3 protein: CSVETGTQSSYNEQFF; CDR3 DNA: TGCAGCGTTGAAACAGGGACCCAAAGCTCCTACAATGAGCAGTTCTTC
J gene: TRBJ2-7; clone size: NA; D gene: NA; V gene: TRBV28; CDR3 protein: CASSLFADEQYF; CDR3 DNA: TGTGCCAGCAGTTTATTTGCCGACGAGCAGTACTTC
J gene: TRBJ2-1; clone size: NA; D gene: TRBD2; V gene: TRBV2; CDR3 protein: CASSEPRTSPHNEQFF; CDR3 DNA: TGTGCCAGCAGTGAACCCAGGACTAGCCCCCACAATGAGCAGTTCTTC
J gene: TRBJ2-7; clone size: NA; D gene: NA; V gene: TRBV7-9; CDR3 protein: CASSLPREISYEQYF; CDR3 DNA: TGTGCCAGCAGCCTCCCCCGGGAGATCTCCTACGAGCAGTACTTC